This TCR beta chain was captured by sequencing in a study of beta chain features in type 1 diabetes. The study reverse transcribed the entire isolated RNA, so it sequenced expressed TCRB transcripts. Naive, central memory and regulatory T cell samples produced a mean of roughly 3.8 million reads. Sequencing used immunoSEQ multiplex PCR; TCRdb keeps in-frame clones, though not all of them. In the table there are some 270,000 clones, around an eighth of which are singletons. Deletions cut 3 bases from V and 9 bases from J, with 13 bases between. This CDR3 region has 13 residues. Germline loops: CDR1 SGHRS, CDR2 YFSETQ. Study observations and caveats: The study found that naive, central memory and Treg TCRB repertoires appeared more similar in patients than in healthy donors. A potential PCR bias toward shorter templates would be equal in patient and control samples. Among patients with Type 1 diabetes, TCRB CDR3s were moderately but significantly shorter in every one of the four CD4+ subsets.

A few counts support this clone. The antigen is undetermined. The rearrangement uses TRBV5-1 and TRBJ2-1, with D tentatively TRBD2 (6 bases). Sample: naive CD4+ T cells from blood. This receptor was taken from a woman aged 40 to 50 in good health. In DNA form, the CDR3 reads TGCGCCAGCAGCTCGTCCTTCGGGGGTGAGCAGTTCTTC. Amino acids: CASSSSFGGEQFF. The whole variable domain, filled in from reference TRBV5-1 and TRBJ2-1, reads KAGVTQTPRYLIKTRGQQVTLSCSPISGHRSVSWYQQTPGQGLQFLFEYFSETQRNKGNFPGRFSGRQFSNSRSEMNVSTLELGDSALYLCASSSSFGGEQFFGPGTRLTVL.